Listed here are 10 T cell receptor beta chains from one sample, sequenced in a study of blood T cell repertoires in COVID-19. This table comes from immunoSEQ multiplex PCR, and its TCRdb copy is limited to in-frame clones, with some not included. This table has 390,000 or so clones, approximately 90% appearing once. Sequencing was carried out using peripheral blood. The receptors here all came from a woman aged 30 to 39 with active or convalescent COVID-19.

The rearrangement uses TRBV5-1 and TRBJ1-6, with 8 nucleotides matching TRBD1. In germline, CDR1 is SGHRS, CDR2 YFSETQ. This CDR3 is 16 amino acids long. The V gene end was trimmed by 4 bases and the J gene end by 9 bases; junction bases not matched to a gene: 12. This CDR3 reads CASSTASQGAGSPLHF. The CDR3 DNA sequence: TGCGCCAGCAGCACCGCGAGTCAGGGGGCTGGTTCACCCCTCCACTTT.

This rearrangement joins TRBV2 to TRBJ2-1, with TRBD2 matching over 9 bases. This CDR3 region has 17 residues. Germline V lookup: CDR1 SNHLY, CDR2 FYNNEI. J lost 4 bases, V lost 3 bases, and 10 bases had no gene match. CDR3 amino acids: CASSDDSGSLSYNEQFF. In DNA form, the CDR3 reads TGTGCCAGCAGTGATGATAGCGGGAGTTTAAGTTACAATGAGCAGTTCTTC.

This chain uses TRBV3-1 (or the pseudogene TRBV3-2) with TRBJ1-1, with 7 bases fitting TRBD1. This CDR3 is built from 15 residues. Trimming removed 3 bases from V and 3 bases from J; junction bases left unmatched: 7. Germline CDR1 and CDR2: LGHDT and YNNKEL (reference sequence). CDR3 bases: TGTGCCAGCAGCCATAAACTGGACAGGCACACTGAAGCTTTCTTT. It specifies CASSHKLDRHTEAFF.

The genes are TRBV9 and TRBJ1-4; 10 bases align to TRBD1. This CDR3 has 18 residues. Germline CDR1 SGDLS, CDR2 YYNGEE. V lost 0 bases and J lost 0; bases outside the gene matches: 5. CDR3 coding DNA: TGTGCCAGCAGCGTAGGGCCCGGGACAGGGGCAACTAATGAAAAACTGTTTTTT. Translated: CASSVGPGTGATNEKLFF. Based on the CDR3 plus reference TRBV9 and TRBJ1-4, the full variable domain is DSGVTQTPKHLITATGQRVTLRCSPRSGDLSVYWYQQSLDQGLQFLIQYYNGEERAKGNILERFSAQQFPDLHSELNLSSLELGDSALYFCASSVGPGTGATNEKLFFGSGTQLSVL.

The rearrangement uses TRBV15 and TRBJ2-2; the D is unclear. This CDR3 has 13 residues. CDR1 is LNHNV, CDR2 YYDKDF, per germline (reference sequence). V lost 3 bases and J lost 3, with 5 bases in between. CDR3 amino acids: CATSRAYTGELFF. The CDR3 bases are TGTGCCACCAGCAGGGCATACACCGGGGAGCTGTTTTTT. Full variable domain (remainder filled in from reference TRBV15 and TRBJ2-2): DAMVIQNPRYQVTQFGKPVTLSCSQTLNHNVMYWYQQKSSQAPKLLFHYYDKDFNNEADTPDNFQSRRPNTSFCFLDIRSPGLGDTAMYLCATSRAYTGELFFGEGSRLTVL.

DNA of the CDR3: TGCAGCGTCGACCGGGGGACCTTACGTCCCAATGAGCAGTTCTTC. It translates to CSVDRGTLRPNEQFF. The chain employs TRBV29-1 and TRBJ2-1; maybe TRBD2 (6 bases). The V gene lost 6 bases and the J gene lost 6 bases, with 21 bases spanning the gap. The CDR3 is 15 residues long. CDR1 and CDR2 from the germline V gene are SQVTM and ANQGSEA.

The gene calls are TRBV7-9 and TRBJ2-7; possibly TRBD2 for D (5 bases). The CDR3 totals 15 residues. Germline lookup yields CDR1 SEHNR and CDR2 FQNEAQ (reference sequence). Between the trimmed V and J ends, which lost 6 bases and 0 bases, there was a span of 15 bases. The CDR3 nucleotides are TGTGCCAGCAGGGGCCTAGCCGATAGCTCCTACGAGCAGTACTTC. Protein: CASRGLADSSYEQYF. The whole variable domain, remainder taken from reference TRBV7-9 and TRBJ2-7, is DTGVSQNPRHKITKRGQNVTFRCDPISEHNRLYWYRQTLGQGPEFLTYFQNEAQLEKSRLLSDRFSAERPKGSFSTLEIQRTEQGDSAMYLCASRGLADSSYEQYFGPGTRLTVT.

V gene TRBV7-6 combines with J gene TRBJ1-1; 7 nucleotides align to TRBD1. Germline V CDR1 and CDR2: SGHVS, FNYEAQ. The J segment lost 0 bases and the V segment lost 5 bases, leaving 9 bases of the junction unmatched. This CDR3 has 16 residues. The CDR3 region is CASSAGQHLMNTEAFF. The CDR3 bases are TGTGCCAGCAGCGCGGGACAGCACCTTATGAACACTGAAGCTTTCTTT.

This chain uses TRBV29-1 with TRBJ2-1; TRBD2 is a possible D gene (6 bases). Germline assignment: CDR1 SQVTM and CDR2 ANQGSEA. CDR3 length: 17 residues. V lost 3 bases and J 4 bases, leaving 22 bases between the germline ends. The DNA for the CDR3 is TGCAGCGTTGACCCCGATGTTGAGCGGGCCTATTACAATGAGCAGTTCTTC. As protein: CSVDPDVERAYYNEQFF.

The chain carries TRBV19 and TRBJ2-7; 12 bases fit TRBD2. The CDR3 totals 17 residues. V dropped 1 base and J dropped 1; count of bases not matched to a gene: 5. Looked up from germline, CDR1 is LNHDA and CDR2 is SQIVND (reference sequence). DNA for the CDR3: TGTGCCAGTAGTATAGGACTAGCGGGAGTTCGGTCCTACGAGCAGTACTTC. Amino acid sequence: CASSIGLAGVRSYEQYF.